This T cell receptor (beta chain) was recovered during a study of cytomegalovirus exposure and HLA in healthy donors. Donors likely had unrecorded immune exposures despite being nominally healthy when sampled. Study findings and constraints: Earlier findings revealed that most TCR beta V segments proved productive either about 87% or about 30% of the time.

With respect to this clone: Its antigen is unknown.

Germline loops: CDR1 MNHEY, CDR2 SMNVEV (reference sequence). The CDR3 consists of 17 residues. J gave up 3 bases and V 6 bases, and 15 bases lay outside the gene matches. PCR used 60 Vbeta primers and 13 Jbeta primers. Sequencing was performed with immunoSEQ multiplex PCR; in TCRdb, only in-frame clones are kept and a portion is missing. The table includes 100,000 to 150,000 clones, roughly four fifths detected once. The sequencing sample was made of PBMCs. The J gene is TRBJ2-3, the V gene TRBV27, with 7 bases that match TRBD2. This receptor was taken from a girl aged 2-15 years in good health and CMV-seronegative. The CDR3 loop reads CASREAGNLVRTDTQYF. The DNA of the CDR3 is TGTGCCAGCAGGGAAGCGGGAAATCTTGTGAGGACAGATACGCAGTATTTT.